These 8 T cell receptor beta chains came from one sample sequenced in a study of response to subunit inactivated influenza vaccine. TCRdb redid the calling of the RT-PCR reads with MiXCR, one entry per CDR3 protein. The sample has around 300,000 distinct CDR3 sequences; about 20% are singletons. The source material was PBMCs from blood, sampled less than 22 months after vaccination. These receptors all stem from a man in his fifties or sixties who received an inactivated influenza vaccine.

The gene calls are TRBV7-2 and TRBJ2-7; 7 bases align to TRBD1. The CDR3 totals 14 residues. Trimming at V came to 2 bases and at J to 5 bases, leaving 6 bases not matched to a gene. Per the germline V gene, CDR1 is SGHTA and CDR2 is FQGNSA. The CDR3 loop reads CASSLRGQINEQYF. As DNA, the CDR3 is TGTGCCAGCAGCTTAAGGGGACAGATAAACGAGCAGTACTTC. The variable domain in full, with the rest retrieved from reference TRBV7-2 and TRBJ2-7, is GAGVSQSPSNKVTEKGKDVELRCDPISGHTALYWYRQSLGQGLEFLIYFQGNSAPDKSGLPSDRFSAERTGGSVSTLTIQRTQQEDSAVYLCASSLRGQINEQYFGPGTRLTVT.

This clonotype was picked up a small number of times. This chain uses TRBV19 with TRBJ1-1, with D hard to call. Germline lookup yields CDR1 LNHDA and CDR2 SQIVND (reference sequence). CDR3 length: 15 amino acids. The V end lost 5 bases, the J end lost 3 bases, and 16 bases lay between the germline ends. CDR3 coding DNA: TGTGCCAGTAGTCCTCAACGACTGGGGTACACTGAAGCTTTCTTT. Its translation: CASSPQRLGYTEAFF. The full variable domain, its missing parts supplied by reference TRBV19 and TRBJ1-1, is DGGITQSPKYLFRKEGQNVTLSCEQNLNHDAMYWYRQDPGQGLRLIYYSQIVNDFQKGDIAEGYSVSREKKESFPLTVTSAQKNPTAFYLCASSPQRLGYTEAFFGQGTRLTVV.

The J gene is TRBJ1-3, the V gene TRBV6-1; no clear D. Trimming pared 6 bases from V and 1 base from J, leaving 16 bases between. CDR3 length: 16 residues. Germline loops: CDR1 MNHNS, CDR2 SASEGT. CDR3 loop: CASSSTRDSSGNTIYF. The CDR3 nucleotides read TGTGCCAGCAGCTCAACCCGAGACTCTTCTGGAAACACCATATATTTT.

The V call is TRBV10-2, the J call TRBJ2-7; 9 bases agree with TRBD2. CDR3 length: 14 residues. The trim removed 7 bases at V and 6 bases at J, leaving 10 bases unmatched. Germline CDR1 reads WSHSY; CDR2 reads SAAADI. The CDR3 loop is CASTGVISGGEQYF. The CDR3 nucleotides read TGCGCCAGCACCGGCGTTATTAGCGGGGGCGAGCAGTACTTC.

This clonotype was seen a few times. This rearrangement joins TRBV20-1 to TRBJ1-5; D perhaps matches TRBD1 (5 bases). Germline-derived CDR1 and CDR2 are DFQATT and SNEGSKA (reference sequence). CDR3 length: 13 amino acids. V was cut by 6 bases and J by 2 bases, with 11 bases left in between. CDR3 DNA sequence: TGCAGTGCGCCCCAGGGCGGCAATCAGCCCCAGCATTTT. This gives the protein CSAPQGGNQPQHF.

This clonotype was observed a few times. The rearrangement uses TRBV27 and TRBJ2-5; 12 bases are a match to TRBD1. Germline-derived CDR1 and CDR2 are MNHEY and SMNVEV (reference sequence). The CDR3 runs 15 residues. For the CDR3, the DNA is TGTGCTAGCGGGACCGGGACAGGGGGCCGAGAGACCCAGTACTTC. It translates to CASGTGTGGRETQYF.

This clonotype was counted between two and nine times. This rearrangement joins TRBV20-1 to TRBJ2-4; no firm D call. The length of the CDR3 is 15 residues. CDR1 DFQATT and CDR2 SNEGSKA come from the germline V gene (reference sequence). Trimming removed 3 bases from V and 1 base from J, with 13 bases in between. The CDR3 DNA reads as TGCAGTGCTAGCAAAGGCCCATTGGCCAAAAACATTCAGTACTTC. Its translation is CSASKGPLAKNIQYF.

The genes are TRBV7-2 and TRBJ2-1, with no clear D. CDR3 length: 14 residues. With 1 base removed from V and 7 bases from J, the gap between germline ends came to 11 bases. Germline lookup yields CDR1 SGHTA and CDR2 FQGNSA. The chain's CDR3 is CASSLGRLQNEQFF. The CDR3 coding sequence is TGTGCCAGCAGCTTAGGGCGACTCCAAAATGAGCAGTTCTTC.